This T cell receptor (beta chain) emerged from a study of blood T cell repertoires in COVID-19. The assay was immunoSEQ multiplex PCR, and TCRdb's table has in-frame clones only and misses some. Of around 280,000 clones listed, approximately 83% are singletons. This CDR3 contains 16 residues. Germline assignment: CDR1 MDHEN and CDR2 SYDVKM. With V trimmed by 2 bases and J by 2 bases, 4 bases remained unmatched. The receptor was derived from a woman aged 25 to 39 who had recovered from COVID-19. The sample taken for sequencing was peripheral blood. The rearrangement links TRBV28 to TRBJ2-3; 10 bases line up with TRBD2. As DNA, the CDR3 is TGTGCCAGCAGTTTAGGACTAGCGGTAATCACAGATACGCAGTATTTT. Its translation is CASSLGLAVITDTQYF.